This TCR beta chain was identified in a study of T cell responses to AZD1222 COVID-19 vaccine (dated by TCRdb to about 2021). Study-wide context: AZD1222 recipients whose second dose came at about 4 weeks and those whose second dose came at about 12 weeks were combined into one group, since spike-specific TCR depth and breadth did not differ between the two schedules. A total of 233 trial participants underwent TCR sequencing, of whom 207 received two doses of AZD1222 and about 25 received two doses of the MenACWY control vaccine. Trial participants were enrolled into age subgroups of 18-55, 56-69 and 70-plus years, which contained approximately 150, 28 and 58 TCR-sequenced participants, respectively.

A note on this clone: It lacks a known antigen. No qualities accompany the bases; no much larger clone lies one base away.

Overall results and qualifications from the work: No day 14 peak-response samples were available, so repertoires were characterized only after the peak T cell response. The whole spike protein was spanned by vaccine-associated CD4 TCRs, and dominant responses were seen in regions 160-218 and 743-854. Conclusions about previously exposed vaccinees are limited, since just six AZD1222 recipients were seropositive for SARS-CoV-2 at baseline. Spike-specific TCR breadth and depth rose significantly after two AZD1222 doses compared with day 0 and with MenACWY recipients. Reportedly, close to half of the unique spike-specific TCRs recognized epitopes lying outside the regions that are mutated in the B.1.351 and B.1.1.7 variants. Most participants were white British and females outnumbered males, and the authors suggested that clonal diversity may have been underestimated. The 56-69-year group was small, and its depth increase did not reach significance, likely because of low power.

V sheds 1 base and J sheds 3 bases, leaving 12 bases between their ends. CDR1 and CDR2 were assigned from the germline V gene as MNHNS and SASEGT. The CDR3, cysteine through phenylalanine, is 15 amino acids long. The read is trimmed to its CDR3 DNA, 45 bases read in frame from base 1. The CDR3 regions of human TCRbeta chains were analyzed by immunosequencing. The paper's processing steps were these. Repertoire TCRs were checked for matches against a reference library of SARS-CoV-2-specific TCRs that had been generated using the MIRA antigen-specificity platform. Breadth was defined as the fraction of unique TCRs that were SARS-CoV-2-associated. Depth was defined as the fraction of total T cells that were SARS-CoV-2-associated. Using the MIRA data, every spike-specific TCR was mapped to the spike region that the TCR reacted to and assigned to either a CD4 or a CD8 class. Log10-transformed breadth and depth values were compared by one-way ANOVA with Sidak's multiple comparisons tests. This is the immuneACCESS table as TCRdb keeps it, with only in-frame sequences that have V and J called. A part of the clones is gone; compared with another copy, unresolved V genes explain less than half, and the rest is unexplained. D and trimming were read from the DNA, whereas the V and J calls and clone size are those reported in that table. Counted in this sample were 90,000 to 100,000 clones; about 89% of them appeared once. The ten largest clones add up to approximately 7.5% of the sample.

The label giving this sample's time point can be read as: baseline before first vaccination. Vaccinee samples came from UK trials COV001 and COV002, including a single-blind randomized controlled phase 2/3 trial of AZD1222 (ChAdOx1 nCoV-19) in healthy adults. For TCRbeta chain sequencing, PBMC samples were collected from trial participants at day 0 and at day 28 after the second dose. The specimen was peripheral blood, collected on day 0 of AZD1222 vaccination. This receptor was identified in an adult in good health. The rearranged segments are TRBV6-1 and TRBJ1-2; TRBD1 could be the D gene, as 6 bases match. The CDR3 protein is CASSEGGAGDYGYTF. The sequence in DNA is TGTGCCAGCAGTGAAGGGGGGGCCGGCGACTATGGCTACACCTTC.